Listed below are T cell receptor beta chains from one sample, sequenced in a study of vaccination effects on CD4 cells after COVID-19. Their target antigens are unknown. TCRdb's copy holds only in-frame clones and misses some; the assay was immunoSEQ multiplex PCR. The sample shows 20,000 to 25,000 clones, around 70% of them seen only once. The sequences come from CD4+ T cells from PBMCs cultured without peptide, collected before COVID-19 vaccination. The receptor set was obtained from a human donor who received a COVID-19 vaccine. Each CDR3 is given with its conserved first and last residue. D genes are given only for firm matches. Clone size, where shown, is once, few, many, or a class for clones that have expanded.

CDR3: CASSPGQGLGNEQFF
DNA: TGTGCCAGCAGCCCCGGACAGGGATTGGGGAATGAGCAGTTCTTC
J: TRBJ2-1
D: TRBD1
size: NA
V: TRBV11-3

CDR3: CASSPQGVGSGYTF
DNA: TGCGCCAGCAGCCCCCAAGGGGTAGGGAGCGGCTACACCTTC
J: TRBJ1-2
D: NA
size: few
V: TRBV5-1

CDR3: CASSVHARSDTQYF
DNA: TGTGCCAGCAGCGTACACGCAAGGTCAGATACGCAGTATTTT
J: TRBJ2-3
D: NA
size: NA
V: TRBV9

CDR3: CASSSPRTGDFSNQPQHF
DNA: TGTGCCAGCAGTTCCCCACGGACAGGGGATTTCAGCAATCAGCCCCAGCATTTT
J: TRBJ1-5
D: TRBD1
size: NA
V: TRBV28

CDR3: CASSMQGARKLFF
DNA: TGTGCCAGTAGTATGCAGGGCGCAAGAAAACTGTTTTTT
J: TRBJ1-4
D: NA
size: few
V: TRBV19

CDR3: CAWTGTFSYEQYF
DNA: TGTGCCTGGACAGGGACGTTCTCCTACGAGCAGTACTTC
J: TRBJ2-7
D: NA
size: few
V: TRBV30

CDR3: CASSPGGGQETQYF
DNA: TGTGCCAGCAGCCCAGGTGGGGGACAAGAGACCCAGTACTTC
J: TRBJ2-5
D: NA
size: NA
V: TRBV7-2

CDR3: CASSLYIGDRDGYTF
DNA: TGTGCCAGCAGTTTATATATTGGCGACAGGGACGGCTACACCTTC
J: TRBJ1-2
D: TRBD1
size: few
V: TRBV28

CDR3: CASSLQASYGYTF
DNA: TGTGCCAGCAGCTTACAGGCCTCCTATGGCTACACCTTC
J: TRBJ1-2
D: NA
size: NA
V: TRBV7-2

CDR3: CASSLDEVTQRTGELFF
DNA: TGCGCCAGCAGCTTGGATGAGGTGACTCAGCGCACCGGGGAGCTGTTTTTT
J: TRBJ2-2
D: NA
size: NA
V: TRBV5-1

CDR3: CAWIPGGRIYNSPLHF
DNA: TGTGCCTGGATCCCCGGGGGGCGAATCTATAATTCACCCCTCCACTTT
J: TRBJ1-6
D: NA
size: NA
V: TRBV30

CDR3: CASSSQDRGRTEAFF
DNA: TGCGCCAGCAGCAGTCAGGACAGGGGGAGGACTGAAGCTTTCTTT
J: TRBJ1-1
D: TRBD1
size: NA
V: TRBV5-1